This TCR beta chain stems from a study of T cells in Graves' hyperthyroidism and ophthalmopathy. Study results and caveats: Blood also carried most thyroid clonotypes expanded above 0.001. Ophthalmopathy and stable hyperthyroidism were separated by a 13 V-J model.

Comments on this clonotype: Its matching antigen is unknown.

Each diagnosis was grounded in clinical symptoms, serum thyroxine and TRAb, thyroid ultrasound, and orbital computed tomography. About 10 ml fresh peripheral blood yielded the PBMCs. The investigators amplified TCR beta CDR3 regions from RNA transcripts. The HTBI set primed first-round TCR CDR3 RT-PCR. TCRdb independently ran MiXCR on the multiplex PCR reads; one entry per CDR3 protein. This table has around 350,000 distinct CDR3 sequences, about a fifth appearing once. The sample comprised blood. The TCR sequence derives from a woman under 30 with Graves' hyperthyroidism.

CDR3 in DNA: TGCAGCGTTGAAGATCCTCTACAGGGGAGGACAGATACGCAGTATTTT. Amino acid sequence: CSVEDPLQGRTDTQYF. The chain combines TRBV29-1 with TRBJ2-3; a possible D gene is TRBD1 (7 bases). Germline V gene sequence: CDR1 SQVTM, CDR2 ANQGSEA. CDR3 length: 16 residues. V lost 0 bases and J 3 bases, leaving 16 bases between the germline ends.